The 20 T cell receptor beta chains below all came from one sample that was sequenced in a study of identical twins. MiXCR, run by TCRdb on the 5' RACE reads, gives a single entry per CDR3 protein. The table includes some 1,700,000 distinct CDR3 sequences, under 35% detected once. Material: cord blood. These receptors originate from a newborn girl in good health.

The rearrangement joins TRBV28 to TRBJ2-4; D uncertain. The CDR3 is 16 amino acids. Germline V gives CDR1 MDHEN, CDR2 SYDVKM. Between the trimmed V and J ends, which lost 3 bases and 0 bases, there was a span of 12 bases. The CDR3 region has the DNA TGTGCCAGCAGTTTCCCCGGGCCCCGAGCCAAAAACATTCAGTACTTC. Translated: CASSFPGPRAKNIQYF.

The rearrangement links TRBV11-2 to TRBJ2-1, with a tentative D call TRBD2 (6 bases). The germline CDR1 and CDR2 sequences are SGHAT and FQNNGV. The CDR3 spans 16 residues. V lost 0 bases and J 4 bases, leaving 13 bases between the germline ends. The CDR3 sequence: CASSLDGRLEYNEQFF. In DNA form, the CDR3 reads TGTGCCAGCAGCTTAGATGGCAGACTAGAGTACAATGAGCAGTTCTTC.

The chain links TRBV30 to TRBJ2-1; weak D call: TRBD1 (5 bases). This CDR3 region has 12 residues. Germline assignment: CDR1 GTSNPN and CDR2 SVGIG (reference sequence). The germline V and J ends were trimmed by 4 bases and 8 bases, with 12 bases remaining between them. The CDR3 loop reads CAWTPGNHEQFF. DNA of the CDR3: TGTGCCTGGACTCCAGGGAATCATGAGCAGTTCTTC.

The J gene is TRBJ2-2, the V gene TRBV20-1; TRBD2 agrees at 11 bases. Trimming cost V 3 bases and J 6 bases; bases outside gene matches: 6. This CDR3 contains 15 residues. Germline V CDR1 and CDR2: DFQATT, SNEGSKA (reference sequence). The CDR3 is CSARPIAGGPGELFF. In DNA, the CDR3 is TGCAGTGCTAGGCCCATAGCGGGGGGGCCCGGGGAGCTGTTTTTT.

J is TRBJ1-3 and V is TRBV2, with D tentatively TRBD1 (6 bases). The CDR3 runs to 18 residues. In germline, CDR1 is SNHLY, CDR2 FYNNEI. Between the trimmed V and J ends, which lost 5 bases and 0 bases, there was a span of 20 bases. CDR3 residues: CASSSEDPWGASGNTIYF. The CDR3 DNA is TGTGCCAGCAGTTCCGAGGACCCCTGGGGGGCCTCTGGAAACACCATATATTTT.

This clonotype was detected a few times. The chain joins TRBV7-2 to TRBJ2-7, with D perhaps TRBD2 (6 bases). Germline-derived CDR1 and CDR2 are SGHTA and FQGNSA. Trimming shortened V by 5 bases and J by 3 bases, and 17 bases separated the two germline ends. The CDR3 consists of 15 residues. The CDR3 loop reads CASSPHGTQNYEQYF. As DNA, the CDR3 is TGTGCCAGCAGCCCCCACGGGACTCAAAACTACGAGCAGTACTTC.

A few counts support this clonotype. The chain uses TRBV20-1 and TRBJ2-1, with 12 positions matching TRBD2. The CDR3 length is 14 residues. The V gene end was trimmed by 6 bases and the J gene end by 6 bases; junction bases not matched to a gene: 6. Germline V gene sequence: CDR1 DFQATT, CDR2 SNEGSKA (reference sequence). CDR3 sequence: CSADPSGRVNEQFF. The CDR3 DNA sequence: TGCAGTGCCGATCCTAGCGGGAGGGTCAATGAGCAGTTCTTC.

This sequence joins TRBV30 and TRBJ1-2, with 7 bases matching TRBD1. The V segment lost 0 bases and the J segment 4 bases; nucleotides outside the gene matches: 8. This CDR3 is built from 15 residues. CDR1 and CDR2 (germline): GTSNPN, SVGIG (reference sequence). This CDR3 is CAWSVFAGGVYGYTF. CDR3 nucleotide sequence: TGTGCCTGGAGTGTCTTCGCAGGGGGAGTCTATGGCTACACCTTC.

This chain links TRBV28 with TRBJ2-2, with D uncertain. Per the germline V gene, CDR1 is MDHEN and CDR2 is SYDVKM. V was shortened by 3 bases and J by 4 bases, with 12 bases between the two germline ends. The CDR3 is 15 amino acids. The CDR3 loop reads CASSFSGLTTGELFF. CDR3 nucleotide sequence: TGTGCCAGCAGTTTTTCCGGGCTGACCACCGGGGAGCTGTTTTTT.

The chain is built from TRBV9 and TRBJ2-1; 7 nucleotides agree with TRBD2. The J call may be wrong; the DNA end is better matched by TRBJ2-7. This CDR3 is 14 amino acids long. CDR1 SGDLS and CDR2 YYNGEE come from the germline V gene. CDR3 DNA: TGTGCCAGCAGCAAAAGCGGGAACTACAATGAGCAGTACTTC. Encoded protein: CASSKSGNYNEQYF.

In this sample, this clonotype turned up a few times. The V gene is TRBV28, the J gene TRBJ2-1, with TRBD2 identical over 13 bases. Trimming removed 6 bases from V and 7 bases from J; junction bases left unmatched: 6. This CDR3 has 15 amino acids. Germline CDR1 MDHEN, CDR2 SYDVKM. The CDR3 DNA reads TGTGCCAGCAGGCGCCCGGGACTAGCGGGGAATGAGCAGTTCTTC. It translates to CASRRPGLAGNEQFF.

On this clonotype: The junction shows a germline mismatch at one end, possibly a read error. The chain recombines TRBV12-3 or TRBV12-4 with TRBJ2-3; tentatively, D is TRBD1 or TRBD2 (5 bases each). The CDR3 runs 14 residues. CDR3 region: CASRRGVSTDMQYF. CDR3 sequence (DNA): TGTGCCAGCAGGAGGGGCGTTAGCACAGATATGCAGTATTTT.

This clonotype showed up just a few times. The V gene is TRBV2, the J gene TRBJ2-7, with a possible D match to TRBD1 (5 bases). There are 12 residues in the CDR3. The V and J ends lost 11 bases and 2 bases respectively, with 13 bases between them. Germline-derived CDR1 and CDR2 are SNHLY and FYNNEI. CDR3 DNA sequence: TGTGCCTCAGACAGTGCTGCCTACGAGCAGTACTTC. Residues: CASDSAAYEQYF. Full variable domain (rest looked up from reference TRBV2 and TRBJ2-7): EPEVTQTPSHQVTQMGQEVILRCVPISNHLYFYWYRQILGQKVEFLVSFYNNEISEKSEIFDDQFSVERPDGSNFTLKIRSTKLEDSAMYFCASDSAAYEQYFGPGTRLTVT.

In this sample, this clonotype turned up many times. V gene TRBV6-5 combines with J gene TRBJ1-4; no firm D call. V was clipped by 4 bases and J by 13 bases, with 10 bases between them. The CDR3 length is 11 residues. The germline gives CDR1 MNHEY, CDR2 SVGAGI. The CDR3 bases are TGTGCCAGCAGTTTTGGAGAAGTACTGTTTTTT. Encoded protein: CASSFGEVLFF.

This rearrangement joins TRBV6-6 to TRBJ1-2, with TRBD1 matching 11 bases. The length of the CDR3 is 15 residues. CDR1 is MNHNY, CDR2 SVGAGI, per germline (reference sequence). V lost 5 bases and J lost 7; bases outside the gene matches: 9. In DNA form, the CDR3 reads TGTGCCAGCAGTCCCAGGACAGGGGGCGCTTCTGGCTACACCTTC. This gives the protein CASSPRTGGASGYTF.

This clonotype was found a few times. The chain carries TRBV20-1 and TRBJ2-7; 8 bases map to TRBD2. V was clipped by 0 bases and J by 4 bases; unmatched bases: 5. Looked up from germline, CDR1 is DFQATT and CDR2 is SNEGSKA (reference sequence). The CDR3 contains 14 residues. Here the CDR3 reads CSARDPGGTYEQYF. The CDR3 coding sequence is TGCAGTGCTAGAGATCCGGGGGGGACATACGAGCAGTACTTC.

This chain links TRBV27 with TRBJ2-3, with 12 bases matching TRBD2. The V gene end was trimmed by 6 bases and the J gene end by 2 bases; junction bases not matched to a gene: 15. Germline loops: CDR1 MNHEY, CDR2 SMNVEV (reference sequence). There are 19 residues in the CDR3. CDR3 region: CASSPRGLAGWGPTDTQYF. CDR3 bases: TGTGCCAGCAGCCCAAGGGGACTAGCGGGTTGGGGGCCCACAGATACGCAGTATTTT.

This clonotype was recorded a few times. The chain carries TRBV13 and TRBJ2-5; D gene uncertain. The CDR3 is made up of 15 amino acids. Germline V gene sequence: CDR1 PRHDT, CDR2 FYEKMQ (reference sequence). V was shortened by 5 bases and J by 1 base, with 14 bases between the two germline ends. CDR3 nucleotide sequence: TGTGCCAGCAGCCCTCGATCACACAGCCAAGAGACCCAGTACTTC. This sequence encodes CASSPRSHSQETQYF.

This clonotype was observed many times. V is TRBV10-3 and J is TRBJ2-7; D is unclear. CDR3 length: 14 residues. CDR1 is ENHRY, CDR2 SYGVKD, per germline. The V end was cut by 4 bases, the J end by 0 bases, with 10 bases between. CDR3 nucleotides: TGTGCCATCAGTGGCGTAGGGAACTCCTACGAGCAGTACTTC. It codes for CAISGVGNSYEQYF.

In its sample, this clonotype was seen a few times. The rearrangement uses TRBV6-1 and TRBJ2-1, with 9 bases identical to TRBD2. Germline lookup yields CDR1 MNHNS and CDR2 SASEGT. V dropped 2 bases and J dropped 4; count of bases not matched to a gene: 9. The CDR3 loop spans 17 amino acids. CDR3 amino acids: CASSERGGGALYNEQFF. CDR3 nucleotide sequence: TGTGCCAGCAGTGAACGTGGCGGGGGGGCCCTGTACAATGAGCAGTTCTTC.